Listed below are T cell receptor beta chains from one sample, sequenced in a study of post-analysis software for immune sequencing data. TCRdb analysed the PCR reads with MiXCR anew, one entry per CDR3 protein. Here the sample spans over 150,000 distinct CDR3 sequences, about 30% being singletons. Sequences were obtained from blood. These receptor sequences come from a girl aged 10-17 years with multiple sclerosis. CDR3s include the opening cysteine and the closing phenylalanine or tryptophan. Each record gives: J gene, clone size, V gene, D gene, CDR3 protein, CDR3 DNA. D genes are given only for firm matches. The listing skips clone size in some rows; elsewhere it reads once, few, many or a size class.

j_call: TRBJ2-5; clone_size: many; v_call: TRBV6-5; d_call: -; cdr3_aa: CASSYSYRADQETQYF; cdr3_nt: TGTGCCAGCAGTTACTCTTACAGGGCAGACCAAGAGACCCAGTACTTC
j_call: TRBJ2-1; clone_size: many; v_call: TRBV10-3; d_call: -; cdr3_aa: CAINGESYNEQFF; cdr3_nt: TGTGCCATCAATGGGGAATCCTACAATGAGCAGTTCTTC
j_call: TRBJ1-1; clone_size: -; v_call: TRBV6-6; d_call: -; cdr3_aa: CASSYALNSNTEAFF; cdr3_nt: TGTGCCAGCAGTTATGCCCTCAACAGTAACACTGAAGCTTTCTTT
j_call: TRBJ2-7; clone_size: many; v_call: TRBV4-2; d_call: TRBD2; cdr3_aa: CASSQQYGLAGEYEQYF; cdr3_nt: TGTGCCAGCAGCCAGCAGTATGGACTAGCGGGGGAATACGAGCAGTACTTC
j_call: TRBJ1-2; clone_size: -; v_call: TRBV3-1; d_call: TRBD1; cdr3_aa: CASSLDRGHPYGYTF; cdr3_nt: TGTGCCAGCAGCCTCGACAGGGGCCATCCTTATGGCTACACCTTC
j_call: TRBJ1-1; clone_size: few; v_call: TRBV6-5; d_call: -; cdr3_aa: CASSYVPENTEAFF; cdr3_nt: TGTGCCAGCAGTTACGTTCCGGAAAACACTGAAGCTTTCTTT
j_call: TRBJ1-5; clone_size: -; v_call: TRBV27; d_call: TRBD1; cdr3_aa: CASSPQGSNQPQHF; cdr3_nt: TGTGCCAGCAGCCCACAGGGGTCCAATCAGCCCCAGCATTTT
j_call: TRBJ2-7; clone_size: many; v_call: TRBV4-1; d_call: TRBD2; cdr3_aa: CASSHSTPTSGRSYEQYF; cdr3_nt: TGCGCCAGCAGCCATTCCACCCCGACTAGCGGGAGATCCTACGAGCAGTACTTC
j_call: TRBJ1-6; clone_size: -; v_call: TRBV27; d_call: TRBD1; cdr3_aa: CASTDRGNSPLHF; cdr3_nt: TGTGCCAGCACGGACAGGGGTAATTCACCCCTCCACTTT
j_call: TRBJ2-1; clone_size: many; v_call: TRBV6-1; d_call: -; cdr3_aa: CASTPERAGTYNEQFF; cdr3_nt: TGTGCCAGCACCCCCGAGCGCGCGGGCACCTACAATGAGCAGTTCTTC
j_call: TRBJ1-2; clone_size: -; v_call: TRBV28; d_call: -; cdr3_aa: CASSLGWGSGPDYGYTF; cdr3_nt: TGTGCCAGCAGTTTAGGGTGGGGGTCCGGGCCTGACTATGGCTACACCTTC
j_call: TRBJ2-1; clone_size: many; v_call: TRBV9; d_call: TRBD2; cdr3_aa: CASSRGPSSGTPHEQFF; cdr3_nt: TGTGCCAGCAGCCGGGGGCCGTCTAGCGGGACCCCCCATGAGCAGTTCTTC
j_call: TRBJ1-1; clone_size: few; v_call: TRBV5-1; d_call: -; cdr3_aa: CASSPTSHLSDAEAFF; cdr3_nt: TGCGCCAGCAGCCCCACAAGCCATCTAAGCGACGCTGAAGCTTTCTTT
j_call: TRBJ2-7; clone_size: -; v_call: TRBV28; d_call: -; cdr3_aa: CASSSRRPSSYEQYF; cdr3_nt: TGTGCCAGCAGTTCTAGACGGCCGAGCTCCTACGAGCAGTACTTC
j_call: TRBJ2-1; clone_size: many; v_call: TRBV19; d_call: TRBD2; cdr3_aa: CASTLAGANEQFF; cdr3_nt: TGTGCCAGTACACTAGCGGGGGCCAATGAGCAGTTCTTC
j_call: TRBJ2-1; clone_size: -; v_call: TRBV24-1; d_call: TRBD2; cdr3_aa: CATSDLPSGSCNEQFF; cdr3_nt: TGTGCCACCAGTGATTTGCCCAGCGGGAGTTGCAATGAGCAGTTCTTC
j_call: TRBJ2-1; clone_size: few; v_call: TRBV6-2/TRBV6-3; d_call: -; cdr3_aa: CASNLPPEQFF; cdr3_nt: TGTGCCAGCAACCTCCCCCCTGAGCAGTTCTTC
j_call: TRBJ2-5; clone_size: -; v_call: TRBV18; d_call: -; cdr3_aa: CASSSLEGETQYF; cdr3_nt: TGTGCCAGCTCGTCGTTAGAGGGAGAGACCCAGTACTTC
j_call: TRBJ2-7; clone_size: many; v_call: TRBV15; d_call: -; cdr3_aa: CATSRDRTGLSYEQYF; cdr3_nt: TGTGCCACCAGCAGAGATAGGACGGGACTCTCCTACGAGCAGTACTTC
j_call: TRBJ1-5; clone_size: few; v_call: TRBV9; d_call: TRBD1; cdr3_aa: CASSVETGLRQPQHF; cdr3_nt: TGTGCCAGCAGCGTAGAGACAGGGCTCCGTCAGCCCCAGCATTTT
j_call: TRBJ1-6; clone_size: many; v_call: TRBV7-2; d_call: -; cdr3_aa: CASSLGGKGSPLHF; cdr3_nt: TGTGCCAGCAGCTTAGGGGGTAAGGGCTCACCCCTCCACTTT
j_call: TRBJ2-7; clone_size: many; v_call: TRBV28; d_call: TRBD1; cdr3_aa: CASRGDRGHEQYF; cdr3_nt: TGTGCCAGCAGGGGGGACAGGGGACACGAGCAGTACTTC
j_call: TRBJ2-1; clone_size: -; v_call: TRBV30; d_call: -; cdr3_aa: CAWRGGSYNEQFF; cdr3_nt: TGTGCCTGGAGAGGCGGATCCTACAATGAGCAGTTCTTC
j_call: TRBJ2-1; clone_size: -; v_call: TRBV5-1; d_call: TRBD1; cdr3_aa: CASSWGQGTRNEQFF; cdr3_nt: TGCGCCAGCAGCTGGGGACAGGGGACGCGCAATGAGCAGTTCTTC
j_call: TRBJ1-5; clone_size: few; v_call: TRBV6-4; d_call: -; cdr3_aa: CVSSDRCSQHF; cdr3_nt: TGTGTCAGCAGTGACCGATGTTCCCAGCATTTT
j_call: TRBJ2-1; clone_size: many; v_call: TRBV20-1; d_call: TRBD2; cdr3_aa: CSAPAVLAGGYDYNEQFF; cdr3_nt: TGCAGTGCTCCAGCTGTGCTAGCGGGAGGTTACGACTACAATGAGCAGTTCTTC
j_call: TRBJ2-7; clone_size: -; v_call: TRBV2; d_call: -; cdr3_aa: CASRYWKSDGSYEQYF; cdr3_nt: TGTGCCAGCAGATACTGGAAATCGGACGGCTCCTACGAGCAGTACTTC
j_call: TRBJ2-1; clone_size: -; v_call: TRBV6-2/TRBV6-3; d_call: -; cdr3_aa: CASSSGAGLQNEQFF; cdr3_nt: TGTGCCAGCAGCTCTGGGGCGGGGCTCCAGAATGAGCAGTTCTTC
j_call: TRBJ1-6; clone_size: -; v_call: TRBV7-9; d_call: TRBD1; cdr3_aa: CASSLSGTGGDSPLHF; cdr3_nt: TGTGCCAGCAGCTTGTCCGGGACAGGGGGCGATTCACCCCTCCACTTT
j_call: TRBJ1-5; clone_size: once; v_call: TRBV20-1; d_call: TRBD1; cdr3_aa: CSASQGADQPQHF; cdr3_nt: TGCAGTGCCTCACAGGGGGCGGATCAGCCCCAGCATTTT
j_call: TRBJ2-1; clone_size: many; v_call: TRBV10-3; d_call: -; cdr3_aa: CAISGSPGVGNRHHNEQFF; cdr3_nt: TGTGCCATCAGTGGCTCCCCCGGTGTTGGGAACCGGCACCACAATGAGCAGTTCTTC
j_call: TRBJ2-5; clone_size: few; v_call: TRBV11-1; d_call: -; cdr3_aa: CASSLKGWYQETQYF; cdr3_nt: TGTGCCAGCAGCTTAAAGGGTTGGTACCAAGAGACCCAGTACTTC
j_call: TRBJ2-1; clone_size: many; v_call: TRBV5-1; d_call: -; cdr3_aa: CASSEATGRNEQFF; cdr3_nt: TGCGCCAGCAGCGAAGCGACAGGGAGGAATGAGCAGTTCTTC
j_call: TRBJ2-7; clone_size: many; v_call: TRBV5-1; d_call: -; cdr3_aa: CASSLEASTYEQYF; cdr3_nt: TGCGCCAGCAGCTTGGAAGCCAGCACCTACGAGCAGTACTTC
j_call: TRBJ2-5; clone_size: many; v_call: TRBV11-1; d_call: -; cdr3_aa: CASRQEWGQETQYF; cdr3_nt: TGTGCCAGCAGACAAGAGTGGGGCCAAGAGACCCAGTACTTC
j_call: TRBJ2-1; clone_size: once; v_call: TRBV4-1; d_call: -; cdr3_aa: CASSPGRVRARNEQFF; cdr3_nt: TGCGCCAGCAGCCCTGGGCGTGTCAGGGCGCGTAATGAGCAGTTCTTC
j_call: TRBJ2-1; clone_size: many; v_call: TRBV5-6; d_call: -; cdr3_aa: CASSYRSSMIYNEQFF; cdr3_nt: TGTGCCAGCAGCTACAGGTCTTCTATGATCTACAATGAGCAGTTCTTC
j_call: TRBJ2-1; clone_size: -; v_call: TRBV20-1; d_call: -; cdr3_aa: CRAIPGHEQFF; cdr3_nt: TGCAGGGCTATCCCCGGCCATGAGCAGTTCTTC
j_call: TRBJ2-7; clone_size: -; v_call: TRBV28; d_call: -; cdr3_aa: CASSSGRNLAYEQYF; cdr3_nt: TGTGCCAGCAGTTCCGGACGGAACCTCGCCTACGAGCAGTACTTC
j_call: TRBJ1-5; clone_size: -; v_call: TRBV12-3/TRBV12-4; d_call: -; cdr3_aa: CASTLGQRNQPQHF; cdr3_nt: TGTGCCAGCACCCTTGGACAGAGGAATCAGCCCCAGCATTTT
j_call: TRBJ1-1; clone_size: many; v_call: TRBV6-2/TRBV6-3; d_call: TRBD1; cdr3_aa: CASSWDRVTEAFF; cdr3_nt: TGTGCCAGCAGTTGGGACAGGGTCACTGAAGCTTTCTTT
j_call: TRBJ2-7; clone_size: -; v_call: TRBV20-1; d_call: -; cdr3_aa: CSARGSPLYEQYF; cdr3_nt: TGCAGTGCTAGAGGGTCCCCTCTTTACGAGCAGTACTTC
j_call: TRBJ2-7; clone_size: -; v_call: TRBV29-1; d_call: TRBD1; cdr3_aa: CSAWTGAGTYEQYF; cdr3_nt: TGCAGCGCCTGGACAGGGGCGGGGACCTACGAGCAGTACTTC
j_call: TRBJ2-1; clone_size: many; v_call: TRBV28; d_call: -; cdr3_aa: CASSSSNPGGDEQFF; cdr3_nt: TGTGCCAGCAGTTCAAGTAACCCGGGCGGCGATGAGCAGTTCTTC
j_call: TRBJ1-2; clone_size: few; v_call: TRBV5-4; d_call: -; cdr3_aa: CASSLPATNYGYTF; cdr3_nt: TGTGCCAGCAGCTTGCCAGCTACGAACTATGGCTACACCTTC
j_call: TRBJ1-1; clone_size: -; v_call: TRBV12-3/TRBV12-4; d_call: -; cdr3_aa: CASRYRGGGHTEAFF; cdr3_nt: TGTGCCAGCAGATACCGCGGGGGAGGACACACTGAAGCTTTCTTT
j_call: TRBJ2-1; clone_size: many; v_call: TRBV29-1; d_call: -; cdr3_aa: CSVQNPDSYNEQFF; cdr3_nt: TGCAGCGTCCAGAACCCCGACTCCTACAATGAGCAGTTCTTC